Listed here are 25 T cell receptor beta chains from one sample, sequenced in a study of OX40 agonist ivuxolimab in advanced cancers. Only in-frame clones appear in the TCRdb table, and some are missing; sequencing was by immunoSEQ multiplex PCR. The sample includes roughly 46,000 clones, roughly 88% of them seen just once. Sequencing used CD4+ or CD8+ T cells sorted from blood, obtained in a trial of the OX40 agonist ivuxolimab. The receptors originated from an adult with an advanced solid tumor such as melanoma, head and neck, liver or kidney cancer.

CDR3 sequence reads: CASSEADSGLAEYF. In DNA, the CDR3 is TGTGCCAGCAGTGAAGCGGACTCGGGCCTAGCGGAGTACTTC. V gene TRBV6-1 combines with J gene TRBJ2-4; 7 bases line up with TRBD2. V was clipped by 0 bases and J by 14 bases; unmatched bases: 10. CDR3 length equals 14 residues. Looked up from germline, CDR1 is MNHNS and CDR2 is SASEGT.

The rearrangement uses TRBV19 and TRBJ2-5; D is undetermined. The germline CDR1 and CDR2 sequences are LNHDA and SQIVND (reference sequence). The CDR3 length is 13 residues. V dropped 3 bases and J dropped 5 bases, with 10 bases sitting between them. The CDR3 protein is CASSMSFWETQYF. The CDR3 DNA reads TGTGCCAGTAGTATGAGCTTCTGGGAGACCCAGTACTTC.

CDR3 DNA sequence: TGTGCCAGCAGCCCGAACTGGTATAGCAATCAGCCCCAGCATTTT. It translates to CASSPNWYSNQPQHF. This chain links TRBV28 with TRBJ1-5; D not certain. This CDR3 is 15 amino acids long. V dropped 6 bases and J dropped 0 bases, with 12 bases sitting between them. The germline gives CDR1 MDHEN, CDR2 SYDVKM.

This rearrangement joins TRBV9 to TRBJ1-5, with D possibly matching TRBD1 (6 bases). Germline loops: CDR1 SGDLS, CDR2 YYNGEE. The CDR3 sequence is 19 residues long. V lost 4 bases and J 1 base, leaving 24 bases between the germline ends. The CDR3 DNA reads TGTGCCAGCAGCTCACAGGGTTTCTGCTCGTTGGAGAGCAATCAGCCCCAGCATTTT. It translates to CASSSQGFCSLESNQPQHF.

V usage is TRBV28 and J usage is TRBJ1-2; 11 bases align to TRBD1. The germline gives CDR1 MDHEN, CDR2 SYDVKM. The length of the CDR3 is 16 residues. After removal of 6 bases from V and 2 bases from J, the junction contained 8 bases not matched to a gene. DNA for the CDR3: TGTGCCAGCAGCCAATCACGGGACAGGGGGAACTATGGCTACACCTTC. Translated: CASSQSRDRGNYGYTF.

The chain joins TRBV12-5 to TRBJ2-3; 8 bases map to TRBD2. The V gene's germline CDR1 is LGHNT and CDR2 FRNRAP. The CDR3 totals 13 residues. V trimming: 6 bases; J trimming: 3 bases; junction bases outside the gene matches: 2. The DNA of the CDR3 is TGTGCTAGTGGCTCGGGAGGGACAGATACGCAGTATTTT. Translating it yields CASGSGGTDTQYF. Combining the CDR3 with reference TRBV12-5 and TRBJ2-3 gives the whole variable domain DARVTQTPRHKVTEMGQEVTMRCQPILGHNTVFWYRQTMMQGLELLAYFRNRAPLDDSGMPKDRFSAEMPDATLATLKIQPSEPRDSAVYFCASGSGGTDTQYFGPGTRLTVL.

This chain links TRBV11-2 with TRBJ2-7; D ambiguous. With 5 bases removed from V and 4 bases from J, the gap between germline ends came to 6 bases. This CDR3 comprises 11 residues. The germline V gene encodes CDR1 SGHAT and CDR2 FQNNGV. The CDR3: CASSLLYEQYF. The CDR3 DNA reads as TGTGCCAGCAGCCTGCTATACGAGCAGTACTTC.

CDR3 bases: TGTGCCAGCAGCCCGACCGGCGGCAATGAGCAGTTCTTC. Encoded protein: CASSPTGGNEQFF. The chain recombines TRBV7-2 with TRBJ2-1; D uncertain. This CDR3 region has 13 residues. From germline, CDR1 is SGHTA and CDR2 FQGNSA. V lost 5 bases, J lost 6 bases, and 11 bases lay in between. Using reference TRBV7-2 and TRBJ2-1 for the parts outside the CDR3, the full variable domain is GAGVSQSPSNKVTEKGKDVELRCDPISGHTALYWYRQSLGQGLEFLIYFQGNSAPDKSGLPSDRFSAERTGGSVSTLTIQRTQQEDSAVYLCASSPTGGNEQFFGPGTRLTVL.

The chain uses TRBV7-9 and TRBJ2-5; D remains ambiguous. Germline loops: CDR1 SEHNR, CDR2 FQNEAQ (reference sequence). The CDR3 is 15 residues long. The V and J ends lost 3 bases and 5 bases respectively, with 16 bases between them. The CDR3 loop reads CASSFILGPGETQYF. The CDR3 nucleotides are TGTGCCAGCAGCTTCATACTTGGGCCTGGGGAGACCCAGTACTTC.

The rearrangement joins TRBV7-2 to TRBJ2-1, with 8 positions matching TRBD2. The V gene end was trimmed by 5 bases and the J gene end by 8 bases; junction bases not matched to a gene: 8. The CDR3 runs 14 residues. CDR1 is SGHTA, CDR2 FQGNSA, per germline. CDR3 nucleotides: TGTGCCAGCAGCCCAATAGCGGGATTTCATGAGCAGTTCTTC. Translated: CASSPIAGFHEQFF.

A note on this clone: Distinct nucleotide sequences in the sample also encode this CDR3. This chain connects TRBV4-1 to TRBJ2-7; 7 bases map to TRBD1. Losses at the gene ends were 0 bases for V and 6 bases for J; bases not matched to a gene: 2. Germline V gives CDR1 MGHRA, CDR2 YSYEKL. The CDR3 sequence is 13 residues long. Here the CDR3 reads CASSQEGGLEQYF. The CDR3 DNA follows: TGCGCCAGCAGCCAAGAAGGGGGCCTCGAGCAGTACTTC.

The chain joins TRBV27 to TRBJ1-4; D not certain. Germline assignment: CDR1 MNHEY and CDR2 SMNVEV (reference sequence). The CDR3 covers 15 residues. Trimming stripped 5 bases from V and 7 bases from J, with 17 bases between. Here the CDR3 reads CASSNTRSASEKLFF. The DNA for the CDR3 is TGTGCCAGCAGTAACACTAGAAGCGCGAGTGAAAAACTGTTTTTT.

The genes are TRBV7-9 and TRBJ2-3, with TRBD2 identical over 14 bases. CDR1 is SEHNR, CDR2 FQNEAQ, per germline (reference sequence). The CDR3 is 15 residues long. V lost 5 bases to trimming and J lost 5 bases; unmatched junction nucleotides: 3. The CDR3 DNA follows: TGTGCCAGCAGCCCGGGACTAGCGGGGGAAGATACGCAGTATTTT. It codes for CASSPGLAGEDTQYF. The full variable domain, rest sourced from reference TRBV7-9 and TRBJ2-3, is DTGVSQNPRHKITKRGQNVTFRCDPISEHNRLYWYRQTLGQGPEFLTYFQNEAQLEKSRLLSDRFSAERPKGSFSTLEIQRTEQGDSAMYLCASSPGLAGEDTQYFGPGTRLTVL.

The chain employs TRBV30 and TRBJ2-5; D is uncertain. The germline V and J ends were trimmed by 2 bases and 1 base, with 14 bases remaining between them. CDR1 and CDR2 (germline): GTSNPN, SVGIG (reference sequence). The CDR3 totals 15 residues. Written as DNA, the CDR3 is TGTGCCTGGAGTCCGACTCATGATCCCCAAGAGACCCAGTACTTC. Translation: CAWSPTHDPQETQYF.

The chain uses TRBV13 and TRBJ2-5; no clear D gene. The germline gives CDR1 PRHDT, CDR2 FYEKMQ (reference sequence). CDR3 length: 13 residues. V was shortened by 0 bases and J by 2 bases, with 4 bases between the two germline ends. CDR3: CASSLGLQETQYF. The CDR3 DNA sequence: TGTGCCAGCAGCTTAGGGTTACAAGAGACCCAGTACTTC.

V gene TRBV15 combines with J gene TRBJ2-7; D not certain. The CDR3 totals 15 residues. The V gene lost 1 base and the J gene lost 6 bases, with 16 bases spanning the gap. Germline V gene lookup returns CDR1 LNHNV and CDR2 YYDKDF (reference sequence). The CDR3 DNA reads as TGTGCCACCAGCAGAGTTCCCGAACCCATCGCCGAGCAGTACTTC. Translated, it gives CATSRVPEPIAEQYF.

This chain links TRBV6-6 with TRBJ2-7, with TRBD2 matching over 10 bases. The J segment lost 3 bases and the V segment lost 1 base, leaving 3 bases of the junction unmatched. The CDR3 covers 15 residues. CDR1 and CDR2 (germline): MNHNY, SVGAGI (reference sequence). The CDR3 is CASSYLAGGGYEQYF. CDR3 DNA: TGTGCCAGCAGTTACTTAGCGGGGGGCGGCTACGAGCAGTACTTC.

The CDR3 sequence: CASSQEYRGPYDTEAFF. In nucleotides, the CDR3 is TGCGCCAGCAGCCAAGAATACAGGGGGCCGTATGACACTGAAGCTTTCTTT. The chain has TRBV4-1 and TRBJ1-1; 9 nucleotides agree with TRBD1. CDR1 is MGHRA, CDR2 YSYEKL, per germline. V was pared by 0 bases and J by 3 bases, with 8 bases of the junction left unmatched. The CDR3 is made up of 17 amino acids.

The rearrangement links TRBV5-1 to TRBJ2-7; 9 bases agree with TRBD1. Germline CDR1 is SGHRS and CDR2 is YFSETQ. J lost 3 bases, V lost 4 bases, and 11 bases had no gene match. CDR3 length: 16 amino acids. The CDR3 region has the DNA TGCGCCAGCAGCCCCCGAGGCGGGACAGGGCTCTACGAGCAGTACTTC. Its protein product is CASSPRGGTGLYEQYF.

The table lists this clone with a few counts. This sequence joins TRBV9 and TRBJ1-1; D is undetermined. In germline, CDR1 is SGDLS, CDR2 YYNGEE. The CDR3 sequence is 14 residues long. Trimming took 2 bases from V and 1 from J, leaving 9 bases between them. The CDR3 DNA follows: TGTGCCAGCAGCGTGGATACGGAGAACACTGAAGCTTTCTTT. Residues: CASSVDTENTEAFF.

CDR3 sequence reads: CASSLGYGSGSEQFF. The CDR3 DNA is TGTGCCAGCAGCTTAGGGTATGGTAGCGGGAGTGAGCAGTTCTTC. The chain has TRBV7-6 and TRBJ2-1, with TRBD2 matching over 9 bases. Germline CDR1 and CDR2: SGHVS and FNYEAQ. Unmatched junction bases numbered 7, after V lost 1 base and J lost 9 bases. The CDR3 covers 15 residues.

The chain has TRBV5-1 and TRBJ1-2; 11 nucleotides align to TRBD1. The CDR3 extends over 17 amino acids. Germline CDR1 is SGHRS and CDR2 is YFSETQ. Trimming cost V 2 bases and J 7 bases; bases outside gene matches: 13. This chain's CDR3 is CASSLGGGGQGASGYTF. The CDR3 region has the DNA TGCGCCAGCAGCTTAGGCGGCGGAGGACAGGGGGCGTCTGGCTACACCTTC.

The chain joins TRBV7-2 to TRBJ2-1; 7 bases are shared with TRBD2. Germline V gives CDR1 SGHTA, CDR2 FQGNSA. J was trimmed by 7 bases and V by 5 bases; bases with no gene match: 11. This CDR3 has 15 amino acids. CDR3 protein: CASSGVAGLENEQFF. CDR3 DNA: TGTGCCAGCAGCGGGGTGGCCGGACTAGAAAATGAGCAGTTCTTC.

The chain carries TRBV11-2 and TRBJ2-5, with 8 bases fitting TRBD2. The V gene's germline CDR1 is SGHAT and CDR2 FQNNGV. The CDR3 runs 16 residues. Trimming cost V 0 bases and J 5 bases; bases outside gene matches: 8. CDR3 sequence: CASSLEFTGGRETQYF. The CDR3 coding sequence is TGTGCCAGCAGCTTAGAGTTCACGGGGGGGCGCGAGACCCAGTACTTC.

The chain carries TRBV19 and TRBJ2-1; 9 bases line up with TRBD2. CDR1 LNHDA and CDR2 SQIVND come from the germline V gene (reference sequence). This CDR3 comprises 15 residues. After removal of 3 bases from V and 5 bases from J, the junction contained 5 bases not matched to a gene. CDR3 coding DNA: TGTGCCAGTAGTATTAGTGCGGGAGGGGACAATGAGCAGTTCTTC. Residues: CASSISAGGDNEQFF.